One and the same sample provided the 10 T cell receptor beta chains below, sequenced in a study of blood T cell repertoires in COVID-19. Sequencing was performed with immunoSEQ multiplex PCR; in TCRdb, only in-frame clones are kept and a portion is missing. The data show some 65,000 clones, with around 86% seen just once and over 2.5% held by the top ten. Sample: peripheral blood. Receptors originate from a man of 80 years or more with acute or convalescent COVID-19.

The chain recombines TRBV4-2 with TRBJ1-6; 10 nucleotides line up with TRBD1. J was trimmed by 10 bases and V by 4 bases; bases with no gene match: 7. This CDR3 comprises 15 residues. CDR1 and CDR2 (germline): LGHNA, YNFKEQ. The CDR3 nucleotides are TGTGCCAGCAGCCGAGGATGGACAGGGGGATCACCCCTCCACTTT. It specifies CASSRGWTGGSPLHF.

This clone turned up a few times. This sequence joins TRBV19 and TRBJ2-7; tentative D call: TRBD2 (6 bases). The CDR3 consists of 14 residues. Trimming took 3 bases from V and 3 from J, leaving 12 bases between them. From germline, CDR1 is LNHDA and CDR2 SQIVND (reference sequence). The CDR3 region has the DNA TGTGCCAGTAGTATTCAGGGAGGCCTCTACGAGCAGTACTTC. Translated, it gives CASSIQGGLYEQYF. The full variable domain, in which reference TRBV19 and TRBJ2-7 provide the parts outside the CDR3, is DGGITQSPKYLFRKEGQNVTLSCEQNLNHDAMYWYRQDPGQGLRLIYYSQIVNDFQKGDIAEGYSVSREKKESFPLTVTSAQKNPTAFYLCASSIQGGLYEQYFGPGTRLTVT.

The CDR3 region is CASSPPDRRSEQYF. The DNA for the CDR3 is TGTGCCAGCAGCCCCCCGGACAGGCGAAGCGAGCAGTACTTC. The J gene is TRBJ2-7, the V gene TRBV21-1; the table gives TRBD1 as D, unverified against the DNA. TRBV21-1 is flagged as a pseudogene. This CDR3 spans 14 amino acids.

V is TRBV23-1 and J is TRBJ1-2; 11 positions agree with TRBD1. TRBV23-1 is noted as an ORF with a role that remains uncertain. The junction had 9 bases not matched to a gene; V was cut back by 2 bases and J by 7 bases. The CDR3 covers 16 residues. CDR3 sequence reads: CASSQGLRTGGRGYTF. In DNA, the CDR3 is TGCGCCAGCAGTCAAGGACTTAGGACAGGGGGCCGTGGCTACACCTTC.

This CDR3 reads CASSPGTDTQYF. The CDR3 nucleotides read TGTGCCAGCAGCCCAGGGACAGATACGCAGTATTTT. V gene TRBV7-7 combines with J gene TRBJ2-3; possibly TRBD1 for D (5 bases). V shed 5 bases and J shed 3 bases, with 6 bases lying between them. The CDR3 is 12 residues long. Germline assignment: CDR1 SSHAT and CDR2 FNYEAQ (reference sequence).

The table lists this clone with a count of one. V and J are TRBV5-6 and TRBJ2-1; 12 bases are shared with TRBD2. This CDR3 comprises 17 residues. Germline CDR1 and CDR2: SGHDT and YYEEEE. The V gene end was trimmed by 1 base and the J gene end by 8 bases; junction bases not matched to a gene: 10. CDR3 coding DNA: TGTGCCAGCAGCTTGACCCGACTAGCGGGAGAGACGTATGAGCAGTTCTTC. This codes for CASSLTRLAGETYEQFF.

The V gene is TRBV27, the J gene TRBJ2-7; 11 positions match TRBD1. This CDR3 is 16 amino acids long. Per the germline V gene, CDR1 is MNHEY and CDR2 is SMNVEV (reference sequence). The ends lost 4 bases at V and 2 bases at J; junction bases unmatched: 7. For the CDR3, the DNA is TGTGCCAGCAGTTCGCCTGGACAGGGGGCTCCCTACGAGCAGTACTTC. Protein: CASSSPGQGAPYEQYF.

The chain joins TRBV5-1 to TRBJ2-2, with D perhaps matching TRBD2 (5 bases). CDR1 is SGHRS and CDR2 is YFSETQ in the germline V gene. There are 13 residues in the CDR3. V lost 3 bases and J lost 7, with 10 bases in between. The CDR3 region is CASSSTGFGELFF. The CDR3 coding sequence is TGCGCCAGCAGCTCTACGGGGTTCGGGGAGCTGTTTTTT.

This sequence joins TRBV15 and TRBJ2-7, with 10 bases matching TRBD2. In germline, CDR1 is LNHNV, CDR2 YYDKDF (reference sequence). The trim removed 5 bases at V and 2 bases at J, leaving 6 bases unmatched. The CDR3 has 15 residues. The CDR3 DNA sequence: TGTGCCACCAGCTCCGAGCGGGAGGGAACCTACGAGCAGTACTTC. It is translated as CATSSEREGTYEQYF.

V and J are TRBV6-5 and TRBJ1-5; possible D gene TRBD1, 5 bases. The CDR3 covers 11 residues. Germline V gives CDR1 MNHEY, CDR2 SVGAGI. Trimming shortened V by 8 bases and J by 4 bases, and 6 bases separated the two germline ends. The CDR3 loop reads CASRQNQPQHF. CDR3 DNA: TGTGCCAGCCGACAGAATCAGCCCCAGCATTTT.